A single sample is the source of the 17 T cell receptor beta chains below, sequenced in a study of T cell repertoires in cytomegalovirus infection. TCRdb re-derived calls from the reads in MiXCR, one entry per CDR3 protein. The table lists approximately 500,000 distinct CDR3 sequences, approximately 17% of them singletons. Sequencing was done on a sample of CD8+ T cells from PBMCs. The source of these receptors is a human donor in good health (CMV status not recorded). Some clones in this sample may be carry-over from other donors' samples.

This clonotype was observed at least ten times. The rearrangement joins TRBV4-1 to TRBJ1-2; tentative D call: TRBD1 (5 bases). Trimming left V 1 base short and J 6 bases short, with 15 bases between. This CDR3 region has 15 residues. Germline assignment: CDR1 MGHRA and CDR2 YSYEKL. The CDR3 bases are TGCGCCAGCAGCCAAGGGTCCAGGGATTTAAATGGCTACACCTTC. Protein product: CASSQGSRDLNGYTF.

This clonotype was detected many times. This sequence joins TRBV11-2 and TRBJ1-2; the match to TRBD1 covers 8 bases. This CDR3 is 16 amino acids long. Germline CDR1 SGHAT, CDR2 FQNNGV. V gave up 0 bases and J gave up 4 bases; unmatched junction bases: 7. The CDR3 region has the DNA TGTGCCAGCAGCTTAGATTTCGCAGGGGGCAGCTATGGCTACACCTTC. This codes for CASSLDFAGGSYGYTF.

The chain combines TRBV4-2 with TRBJ2-7; TRBD1 aligns across 8 bases. Germline trimming cut 0 bases from V and 2 bases from J; bases unmatched to any gene: 3. The CDR3 has 15 amino acids. Germline-derived CDR1 and CDR2 are LGHNA and YNFKEQ. CDR3 amino acids: CASSQEEQGAYEQYF. CDR3 DNA: TGTGCCAGCAGCCAAGAAGAACAGGGGGCCTACGAGCAGTACTTC.

This clonotype has just a few counts. This rearrangement joins TRBV9 to TRBJ2-1, with a tentative D call TRBD2 (6 bases). Trimming shortened V by 6 bases and J by 10 bases, and 20 bases separated the two germline ends. Per germline, CDR1 SGDLS and CDR2 YYNGEE. The CDR3 spans 14 residues. In DNA, the CDR3 is TGTGCCAGCAACGAAGGGGACTCCCGTTTAGAGCAGTTCTTC. Its translation: CASNEGDSRLEQFF.

The chain employs TRBV27 and TRBJ2-1; 8 bases map to TRBD1. The germline CDR1 and CDR2 sequences are MNHEY and SMNVEV (reference sequence). The CDR3 has 16 residues. Trimming at V came to 6 bases and at J to 4 bases, leaving 11 bases not matched to a gene. CDR3 sequence: CASRRQGLSRYNEQFF. Here the CDR3 DNA reads TGTGCCAGCAGAAGACAGGGGTTGAGTCGGTACAATGAGCAGTTCTTC.

This clonotype was recorded many times. The chain is built from TRBV7-9 and TRBJ2-7, with TRBD2 as a possible D gene (6 bases). The CDR3 has 14 amino acids. Germline CDR1 is SEHNR and CDR2 is FQNEAQ (reference sequence). Trimming stripped 5 bases from V and 3 bases from J, with 14 bases between. CDR3: CASSLGRGDYEQYF. CDR3 DNA sequence: TGTGCCAGCAGCCTAGGACGCGGGGACTACGAGCAGTACTTC.

V is TRBV5-1 and J is TRBJ2-7; D gene uncertain. This CDR3 is 13 amino acids long. Trimming left V 4 bases short and J 1 base short, with 9 bases between. Germline-derived CDR1 and CDR2 are SGHRS and YFSETQ. The CDR3 spells CASSNARSYEQYF. Written as DNA, the CDR3 is TGCGCCAGCAGCAACGCCCGGTCCTACGAGCAGTACTTC. Using reference TRBV5-1 and TRBJ2-7 for the parts outside the CDR3, the full variable domain is KAGVTQTPRYLIKTRGQQVTLSCSPISGHRSVSWYQQTPGQGLQFLFEYFSETQRNKGNFPGRFSGRQFSNSRSEMNVSTLELGDSALYLCASSNARSYEQYFGPGTRLTVT.

Comment on this clonotype: A much more abundant neighbour one base away suggests this may be a read error. The chain is built from TRBV5-1 and TRBJ2-7; 12 nucleotides match TRBD2. V gave up 9 bases and J gave up 1 base; unmatched junction bases: 8. Germline-derived CDR1 and CDR2 are SGHRS and YFSETQ. This CDR3 comprises 15 residues. Written as DNA, the CDR3 is TGCGCCAAAAGGACTAGCGGGACTAGATCCTACGAGCAGTACTTC. It translates to CAKRTSGTRSYEQYF.

This clonotype was seen ten or more times. The chain couples TRBV27 to TRBJ1-2; a weak D match, TRBD1 (5 bases). V lost 2 bases, J lost 6 bases, and 10 bases lay in between. This CDR3 contains 13 residues. The V gene's germline CDR1 is MNHEY and CDR2 SMNVEV (reference sequence). The CDR3 bases are TGTGCCAGCAGTTTAGGGGGTAAGAATGGCTACACCTTC. Its protein is CASSLGGKNGYTF.

This clonotype has a count of ten or more. The V and J genes are TRBV6-1 and TRBJ2-1; a possible D gene is TRBD2 (6 bases). Germline-derived CDR1 and CDR2 are MNHNS and SASEGT. V lost 2 bases and J 7 bases, leaving 12 bases between the germline ends. This CDR3 is 14 amino acids long. CDR3 protein: CASSENPGRNEQFF. DNA of the CDR3: TGTGCCAGCAGTGAAAACCCTGGGAGGAATGAGCAGTTCTTC.

This clonotype was detected only a few times. This chain links TRBV6-1 with TRBJ2-7; TRBD2 matches 12 bases. The V gene's germline CDR1 is MNHNS and CDR2 SASEGT. The V and J ends lost 5 bases and 7 bases, in that order; junction bases with no gene match: 6. There are 14 residues in the CDR3. CDR3 sequence reads: CASSRLAGAGEQYF. As DNA, the CDR3 is TGTGCCAGCAGTCGACTAGCGGGAGCTGGGGAGCAGTACTTC.

This clonotype was seen a handful of times. V gene TRBV5-4 combines with J gene TRBJ2-1; 7 bases line up with TRBD1. CDR3 length equals 11 residues. V was pared by 5 bases and J by 8 bases, with 1 base of the junction left unmatched. CDR1 is SGHNT, CDR2 YYREEE, per germline (reference sequence). The CDR3 nucleotides read TGTGCCAGCAGACAGGGGTATGAGCAGTTCTTC. It is translated as CASRQGYEQFF.

In its sample, this clonotype was seen a few times. The rearrangement uses TRBV10-1 and TRBJ1-2; the D gene is possibly TRBD1 (5 bases). CDR3 length equals 13 residues. The V end was cut by 10 bases, the J end by 2 bases, with 14 bases between. The germline CDR1 and CDR2 sequences are WNHNN and SYGVQD (reference sequence). The CDR3 sequence: CANMTDLNYGYTF. The CDR3 nucleotides are TGCGCCAACATGACAGATCTAAACTATGGCTACACCTTC.

In its sample, this clonotype was seen a few times. CDR3 protein: CASSLETTNEKLFF. In nucleotides, the CDR3 is TGCGCCAGCAGCTTAGAGACAACTAATGAAAAACTGTTTTTT. The V and J genes are TRBV5-1 and TRBJ1-4, with D unresolved. The CDR3 extends over 14 amino acids. The V gene lost 2 bases and the J gene lost 0 bases, with 5 bases spanning the gap. Germline loops: CDR1 SGHRS, CDR2 YFSETQ.

This clonotype was observed many times. The rearrangement links TRBV7-9 to TRBJ2-3, with TRBD2 matching 7 bases. The germline V gene encodes CDR1 SEHNR and CDR2 FQNEAQ (reference sequence). This CDR3 has 15 residues. The trim removed 5 bases at V and 0 bases at J, leaving 5 bases unmatched. The CDR3 bases are TGTGCCAGCAGCCCGACGGGGGGTAGCACAGATACGCAGTATTTT. It yields the protein CASSPTGGSTDTQYF. The full variable domain, completed using reference TRBV7-9 and TRBJ2-3, is DTGVSQNPRHKITKRGQNVTFRCDPISEHNRLYWYRQTLGQGPEFLTYFQNEAQLEKSRLLSDRFSAERPKGSFSTLEIQRTEQGDSAMYLCASSPTGGSTDTQYFGPGTRLTVL.

This clonotype was seen repeatedly, ten times or more. The chain couples TRBV20-1 to TRBJ2-7, with TRBD1 as a possible D gene (6 bases). CDR3 length equals 16 residues. The germline gives CDR1 DFQATT, CDR2 SNEGSKA (reference sequence). V gave up 3 bases and J gave up 2 bases, with 20 bases separating them. CDR3 in amino acids: CSARDPGSRDTYEQYF. CDR3 in DNA: TGCAGTGCTAGGGACCCGGGGTCCCGGGACACCTACGAGCAGTACTTC.

The chain carries TRBV4-1 and TRBJ2-7; D might be TRBD1 (5 bases). This CDR3 has 14 amino acids. Per the germline V gene, CDR1 is MGHRA and CDR2 is YSYEKL. The V gene lost 1 base and the J gene lost 2 bases, with 9 bases spanning the gap. The CDR3 DNA reads TGCGCCAGCAGCCAAGCCCAGGGCCCCTACGAGCAGTACTTC. It translates to CASSQAQGPYEQYF.